The subject of this entry is one T cell receptor beta chain. Its antigen is as yet unknown. Only in-frame clones appear in the TCRdb table, and some are missing; sequencing was by immunoSEQ multiplex PCR. This sample carries some 200,000 clones, around three quarters of them seen once, and the ten largest clones take 13%. This sample is drawn from a study of cytotoxic CD8 clonotypes in ibrutinib-treated CLL. The CDR3 totals 15 residues. Trimming stripped 8 bases from V and 0 bases from J, with 14 bases between. The germline V gene encodes CDR1 LNHDA and CDR2 SQIVND (reference sequence). Study results and limitations: Public clonotypes were seen rarely and were contracted or stable on treatment.

J is TRBJ2-1 and V is TRBV19; D unresolved. The source material was PBMCs, sampled after 24 months of ibrutinib treatment. The sequence was obtained from a human donor with chronic lymphocytic leukemia. The CDR3 DNA sequence: TGTGCCAGTGCCCTAGAGACGAGCTCCTACAATGAGCAGTTCTTC. Its protein is CASALETSSYNEQFF.